These 15 T cell receptor beta chains originate from one sample sequenced in a study of OX40 agonist ivuxolimab in advanced cancers. Library prep was done by the immunoSEQ multiplex PCR assay. What TCRdb holds here is the immuneACCESS table cut down to in-frame rearrangements. Part of the clones is not present; checked against another copy, under half of the missing clones reflect an unresolved V gene, and the others are unexplained. The sample table records 70,000 or so clones; roughly 80% of these occur just once. The leading ten clones occupy 0.85% to 1.3% of the sample. This material consisted of CD4+ or CD8+ T cells sorted from blood, taken in a trial of the OX40 agonist ivuxolimab. These receptors all come from an adult with an advanced solid tumor such as melanoma, head and neck, liver or kidney cancer.

This chain joins TRBV6-5 and TRBJ1-6, with no clear D. The germline V and J ends were trimmed by 6 bases and 7 bases, with 13 bases remaining between them. Germline V gene data show CDR1 as MNHEY and CDR2 as SVGAGI. This CDR3 spans 14 amino acids. The CDR3 DNA reads as TGTGCCAGCAGGTGGCGGAGTCAAAATTCACCCCTCCACTTT. Its protein is CASRWRSQNSPLHF.

V gene TRBV29-1 combines with J gene TRBJ2-7; TRBD1 aligns across 7 bases. Germline V gives CDR1 SQVTM, CDR2 ANQGSEA. Trimming cost V 4 bases and J 6 bases; bases outside gene matches: 12. This CDR3 contains 14 residues. The CDR3 DNA sequence: TGCAGCGTTGGACAGGGCCGTAGAGAACGCGAGCAGTACTTC. This translates into CSVGQGRREREQYF.

This clone was recorded once. The V gene is TRBV2, the J gene TRBJ2-7; tentative D call: TRBD2 (5 bases). The V end lost 8 bases, the J end lost 0 bases, and 17 bases lay between the germline ends. Per germline, CDR1 SNHLY and CDR2 FYNNEI. The CDR3 is 15 residues long. The CDR3 loop reads CASRRLERSSYEQYF. As DNA, the CDR3 is TGTGCCAGCCGGAGGTTGGAGCGGTCCTCCTACGAGCAGTACTTC.

This chain uses TRBV6-1 with TRBJ2-3; 13 nucleotides agree with TRBD2. The CDR3 runs 15 residues. V shed 6 bases and J 3 bases; nucleotides not matched to a gene: 3. The germline CDR1 and CDR2 sequences are MNHNS and SASEGT. In DNA, the CDR3 is TGTGCCAGCAGCATGGGACTAGCGGGGACAGATACGCAGTATTTT. It translates to CASSMGLAGTDTQYF.

This clone is labeled as medium-sized. This chain joins TRBV7-4 and TRBJ2-2, with D possibly being TRBD1 (6 bases). The CDR3 sequence is 16 residues long. The germline V and J ends were trimmed by 5 bases and 3 bases, with 16 bases remaining between them. Germline CDR1 is SGHVT and CDR2 is SQSDAQ. This CDR3 reads CASSLYRERDTGELFF. CDR3 DNA sequence: TGTGCCAGCAGCCTGTACAGGGAGAGGGACACCGGGGAGCTGTTTTTT.

The V call is TRBV7-2, the J call TRBJ2-4, with D perhaps assigned TRBD1 or TRBD2 (5 bases each). Germline V gene data show CDR1 as SGHTA and CDR2 as FQGNSA. Deletions cut 2 bases from V and 7 bases from J, with 9 bases between. This CDR3 has 13 residues. The CDR3 sequence is CASSLTGGNIQYF. Here the CDR3 DNA reads TGTGCCAGCAGCTTAACAGGAGGCAACATTCAGTACTTC. Full variable domain (missing parts from reference TRBV7-2 and TRBJ2-4): GAGVSQSPSNKVTEKGKDVELRCDPISGHTALYWYRQSLGQGLEFLIYFQGNSAPDKSGLPSDRFSAERTGGSVSTLTIQRTQQEDSAVYLCASSLTGGNIQYFGAGTRLSVL.

In this sample, this clone turned up once. The V and J genes are TRBV29-1 and TRBJ1-4; TRBD1 aligns across 8 bases. The CDR3 length is 16 residues. The germline V gene encodes CDR1 SQVTM and CDR2 ANQGSEA. The V segment lost 7 bases and the J segment 2 bases; nucleotides outside the gene matches: 12. CDR3 sequence: CSAGQGGIGTNEKLFF. Written as DNA, the CDR3 is TGCAGCGCCGGACAGGGTGGAATAGGCACTAATGAAAAACTGTTTTTT.

The V and J genes are TRBV5-1 and TRBJ2-7; no clear D. V was shortened by 2 bases and J by 0 bases, with 9 bases between the two germline ends. Germline lookup yields CDR1 SGHRS and CDR2 YFSETQ. The length of the CDR3 is 14 residues. The CDR3 loop reads CASSFNTFSYEQYF. CDR3 coding DNA: TGCGCCAGCAGCTTCAACACCTTCTCCTACGAGCAGTACTTC.

By share of the sample, this clone is medium-sized (0.01 to 0.1%). The chain recombines TRBV5-4 with TRBJ1-6; D might be TRBD1 (5 bases). The CDR3 length is 13 residues. Trimming removed 8 bases at V and 9 bases at J, with 15 bases between. Germline-derived CDR1 and CDR2 are SGHNT and YYREEE (reference sequence). CDR3 region: CASRGARGSPLHF. CDR3 DNA: TGTGCCAGTAGAGGGGCCCGAGGTTCACCCCTCCACTTT.

The V call is TRBV2, the J call TRBJ2-5; the match to TRBD2 covers 10 bases. CDR1 is SNHLY and CDR2 is FYNNEI in the germline V gene. The CDR3 is 15 residues long. V lost 1 base, J lost 11 bases, and 10 bases stayed unmatched. The CDR3 bases are TGTGCCAGCAGTGAAGAGGGACTAGCGTCTGGAGAGCAGTACTTC. This codes for CASSEEGLASGEQYF.

This chain connects TRBV6-5 to TRBJ2-1, with D perhaps matching TRBD1 or TRBD2 (6 bases each). V was cut by 9 bases and J by 0 bases, with 12 bases left in between. Germline V gene lookup returns CDR1 MNHEY and CDR2 SVGAGI. This CDR3 spans 14 amino acids. The CDR3 region is CASSGAPSYNEQFF. DNA for the CDR3: TGTGCCAGTTCGGGGGCGCCCTCCTACAATGAGCAGTTCTTC.

In nucleotides, the CDR3 is TGTGCCAGCAGCTTATACAGGGGTGGTCAAGAGACCCAGTACTTC. It specifies CASSLYRGGQETQYF. J is TRBJ2-5 and V is TRBV7-9; 7 nucleotides agree with TRBD1. The length of the CDR3 is 15 residues. Germline CDR1 is SEHNR and CDR2 is FQNEAQ (reference sequence). The V gene end was trimmed by 2 bases and the J gene end by 2 bases; junction bases not matched to a gene: 5.

The CDR3 reads CASSPETAQIYEQYF. CDR3 DNA sequence: TGTGCCAGCTCACCAGAGACAGCCCAAATCTACGAGCAGTACTTC. The chain combines TRBV18 with TRBJ2-7; TRBD1 might be the D (5 bases). Trimming removed 2 bases at V and 3 bases at J, with 14 bases between. Germline V gives CDR1 KGHSH, CDR2 LQKENI. The CDR3 totals 15 residues.

The rearrangement links TRBV19 to TRBJ2-3, with D tentatively TRBD1 (6 bases). The CDR3 extends over 13 amino acids. Germline V gives CDR1 LNHDA, CDR2 SQIVND (reference sequence). V was pared by 10 bases and J by 5 bases, with 16 bases between. The CDR3 spells CATGVYVLDTQYF. In DNA form, the CDR3 reads TGTGCCACAGGGGTTTATGTCCTAGATACGCAGTATTTT. Combining the CDR3 with reference TRBV19 and TRBJ2-3 gives the whole variable domain DGGITQSPKYLFRKEGQNVTLSCEQNLNHDAMYWYRQDPGQGLRLIYYSQIVNDFQKGDIAEGYSVSREKKESFPLTVTSAQKNPTAFYLCATGVYVLDTQYFGPGTRLTVL.

This chain joins TRBV5-1 and TRBJ2-7, with 12 bases lining up with TRBD1. CDR1 SGHRS and CDR2 YFSETQ come from the germline V gene. V dropped 0 bases and J dropped 4; count of bases not matched to a gene: 5. CDR3 length: 16 amino acids. As DNA, the CDR3 is TGCGCCAGCAGCTTGGGGGCGGGACAGGGGGCTTACGAGCAGTACTTC. This translates into CASSLGAGQGAYEQYF.